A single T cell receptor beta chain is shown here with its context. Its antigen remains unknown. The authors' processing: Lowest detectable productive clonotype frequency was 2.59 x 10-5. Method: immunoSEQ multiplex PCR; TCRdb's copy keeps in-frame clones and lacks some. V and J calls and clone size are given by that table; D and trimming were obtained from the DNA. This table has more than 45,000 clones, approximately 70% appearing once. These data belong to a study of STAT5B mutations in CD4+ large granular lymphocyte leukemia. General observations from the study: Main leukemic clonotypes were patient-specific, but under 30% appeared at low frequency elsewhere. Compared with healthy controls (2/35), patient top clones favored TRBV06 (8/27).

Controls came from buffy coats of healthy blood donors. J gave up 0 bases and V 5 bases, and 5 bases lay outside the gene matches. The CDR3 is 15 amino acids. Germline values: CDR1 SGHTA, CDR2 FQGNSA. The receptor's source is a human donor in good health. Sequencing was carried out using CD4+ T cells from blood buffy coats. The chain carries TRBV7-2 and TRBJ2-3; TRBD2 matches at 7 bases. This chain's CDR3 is CASSPWGGSTDTQYF. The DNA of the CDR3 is TGTGCCAGCAGCCCTTGGGGGGGTAGCACAGATACGCAGTATTTT.